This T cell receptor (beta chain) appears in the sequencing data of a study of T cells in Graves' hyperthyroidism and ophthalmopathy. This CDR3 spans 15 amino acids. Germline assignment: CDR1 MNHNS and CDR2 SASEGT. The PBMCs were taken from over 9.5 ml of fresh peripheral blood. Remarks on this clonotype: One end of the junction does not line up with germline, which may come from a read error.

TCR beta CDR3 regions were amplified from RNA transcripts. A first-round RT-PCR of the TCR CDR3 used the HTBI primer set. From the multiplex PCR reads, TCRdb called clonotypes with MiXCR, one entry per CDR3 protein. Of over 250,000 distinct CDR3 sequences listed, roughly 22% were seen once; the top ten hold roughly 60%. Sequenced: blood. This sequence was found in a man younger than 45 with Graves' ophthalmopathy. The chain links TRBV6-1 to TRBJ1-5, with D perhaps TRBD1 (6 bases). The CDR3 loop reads CAGSEAGVSNQPQHF. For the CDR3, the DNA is TGTGCCGGCAGTGAAGCAGGGGTTAGCAATCAGCCCCAGCATTTT.